Shown below are 23 T cell receptor beta chains from a single sample sequenced in a study of blood T cell repertoires in COVID-19. Sequenced by immunoSEQ multiplex PCR; TCRdb stores in-frame clones only, minus some. Here the sample spans roughly 260,000 clones, approximately 90% being singletons. What was sequenced was peripheral blood. The origin of the receptors is a man in his fifties or sixties who had recovered from COVID-19.

This rearrangement joins TRBV24-1 to TRBJ2-1; 7 positions match TRBD1. The germline CDR1 and CDR2 sequences are KGHDR and SFDVKD. The length of the CDR3 is 17 residues. The J segment lost 4 bases and the V segment lost 4 bases, leaving 12 bases of the junction unmatched. The CDR3 is CATSEHKTGLLYNEQFF. The CDR3 DNA sequence: TGTGCCACCAGTGAGCATAAGACAGGGCTCTTATACAATGAGCAGTTCTTC.

The chain has TRBV7-8 and TRBJ1-1, with no clear D. V lost 4 bases and J 3 bases, leaving 18 bases between the germline ends. Germline lookup yields CDR1 SGHVS and CDR2 FQNEAQ. The CDR3 runs to 16 residues. CDR3 in DNA: TGTGCCAGCAGCTCAGAGGAGGGCCGATGGGACACTGAAGCTTTCTTT. Its protein is CASSSEEGRWDTEAFF.

V usage is TRBV7-9 and J usage is TRBJ2-1; a weak D match, TRBD2 (6 bases). The CDR3 is made up of 13 amino acids. Germline loops: CDR1 SEHNR, CDR2 FQNEAQ (reference sequence). V dropped 3 bases and J dropped 5 bases, with 8 bases sitting between them. The CDR3 reads CASSFREHNEQFF. The CDR3 bases are TGTGCCAGCAGCTTCCGGGAGCACAATGAGCAGTTCTTC.

The chain recombines TRBV5-4 with TRBJ2-3, with 7 bases aligning to TRBD1. V gave up 7 bases and J gave up 2 bases; unmatched junction bases: 7. The germline V gene encodes CDR1 SGHNT and CDR2 YYREEE (reference sequence). This CDR3 spans 14 amino acids. CDR3: CASSRDSPTDTQYF. The DNA of the CDR3 is TGTGCCAGCTCAAGGGACAGCCCCACAGATACGCAGTATTTT.

This clone was detected many times. The V gene is TRBV4-2, the J gene TRBJ1-3, with D hard to call. The CDR3 totals 13 residues. The V gene lost 3 bases and the J gene lost 2 bases, with 5 bases spanning the gap. Germline lookup yields CDR1 LGHNA and CDR2 YNFKEQ. CDR3: CASSQATGNTIYF. The CDR3 region has the DNA TGTGCCAGCAGCCAGGCCACTGGAAACACCATATATTTT.

V and J are TRBV18 and TRBJ1-2; the D is unclear. Germline V lookup: CDR1 KGHSH, CDR2 LQKENI. This CDR3 comprises 13 residues. Deletions cut 1 base from V and 2 bases from J, with 5 bases between. CDR3 region: CASSPQSNYGYTF. CDR3 in DNA: TGTGCCAGCTCACCACAGAGCAACTATGGCTACACCTTC.

This chain links TRBV6-5 with TRBJ2-1; 7 positions match TRBD1. V lost 1 base to trimming and J lost 1 base; unmatched junction nucleotides: 4. The CDR3 totals 16 residues. Germline CDR1 MNHEY, CDR2 SVGAGI. This chain's CDR3 is CASSYYPGGSYNEQFF. In DNA form, the CDR3 reads TGTGCCAGCAGTTACTATCCAGGGGGATCCTACAATGAGCAGTTCTTC.

The rearrangement links TRBV7-9 to TRBJ2-1; TRBD2 agrees at 8 bases. Germline loops: CDR1 SEHNR, CDR2 FQNEAQ (reference sequence). J gave up 7 bases and V 1 base, and 9 bases lay outside the gene matches. This CDR3 is 16 amino acids long. As DNA, the CDR3 is TGTGCCAGCAGCTTAGTGGGAGCGGGGGCCCGGAATGAGCAGTTCTTC. Protein: CASSLVGAGARNEQFF. The full variable domain, in which reference TRBV7-9 and TRBJ2-1 provide the parts outside the CDR3, is DTGVSQNPRHKITKRGQNVTFRCDPISEHNRLYWYRQTLGQGPEFLTYFQNEAQLEKSRLLSDRFSAERPKGSFSTLEIQRTEQGDSAMYLCASSLVGAGARNEQFFGPGTRLTVL.

This chain uses TRBV5-1 with TRBJ2-2; 7 bases map to TRBD1. From germline, CDR1 is SGHRS and CDR2 YFSETQ. Germline trimming cut 0 bases from V and 3 bases from J; bases unmatched to any gene: 5. The CDR3 sequence is 16 residues long. CDR3 sequence (DNA): TGCGCCAGCAGCTTGGTAGGGGGCGCGGACACCGGGGAGCTGTTTTTT. Its translation: CASSLVGGADTGELFF.

V and J are TRBV18 and TRBJ2-2, with D possibly TRBD1 on 6 matching bases. Per germline, CDR1 KGHSH and CDR2 LQKENI. The germline V and J ends were trimmed by 6 bases and 2 bases, with 16 bases remaining between them. CDR3 length: 16 amino acids. Here the CDR3 DNA reads TGTGCCAGCTCCCAGCCCCGGACAGTAAACACCGGGGAGCTGTTTTTT. Encoded protein: CASSQPRTVNTGELFF.

This chain connects TRBV9 to TRBJ1-2, with 8 bases that match TRBD1. The germline V gene encodes CDR1 SGDLS and CDR2 YYNGEE. This CDR3 comprises 14 residues. V lost 4 bases to trimming and J lost 6 bases; unmatched junction nucleotides: 8. Written as DNA, the CDR3 is TGTGCCAGCAGCCCCGGACAGGGAGTCCATGGCTACACCTTC. Translating it yields CASSPGQGVHGYTF.

A single count supports this clone. The rearrangement uses TRBV7-9 and TRBJ2-3; 7 bases line up with TRBD2. V dropped 3 bases and J dropped 2; count of bases not matched to a gene: 8. The CDR3 has 16 amino acids. Germline assignment: CDR1 SEHNR and CDR2 FQNEAQ (reference sequence). CDR3 loop: CASSFPRGGPTDTQYF. The DNA for the CDR3 is TGTGCCAGCAGCTTCCCTCGCGGGGGTCCCACAGATACGCAGTATTTT.

The chain links TRBV5-8 to TRBJ1-4; 9 bases are a match to TRBD1. Trimming took 4 bases from V and 8 from J; bases not matched to a gene: 6. CDR3 length: 14 amino acids. From germline, CDR1 is SGHTS and CDR2 YDEGEE. The CDR3 reads CASSRDRETEKLFF. The CDR3 DNA is TGTGCCAGCAGCCGGGACAGGGAAACCGAAAAACTGTTTTTT.

The chain couples TRBV19 to TRBJ2-3; perhaps TRBD1 as D (6 bases). Trimming left V 9 bases short and J 2 bases short, with 15 bases between. The germline V gene encodes CDR1 LNHDA and CDR2 SQIVND (reference sequence). The CDR3 length is 14 residues. The CDR3: CASMARTATDTQYF. CDR3 in DNA: TGTGCCAGCATGGCAAGGACAGCCACAGATACGCAGTATTTT.

This clone was recorded at least ten times. The chain uses TRBV15 and TRBJ2-1; D is possibly TRBD2 (6 bases). CDR3 length: 14 amino acids. The germline CDR1 and CDR2 sequences are LNHNV and YYDKDF (reference sequence). Trimming took off 0 bases at V and 5 bases at J, with 8 bases between the two ends. The DNA for the CDR3 is TGTGCCACCAGCAGAGATGGCGGGAACAATGAGCAGTTCTTC. This sequence encodes CATSRDGGNNEQFF.

This chain connects TRBV5-1 to TRBJ2-2; D may be TRBD1 (6 bases). Trimming left V 4 bases short and J 0 bases short, with 13 bases between. The germline gives CDR1 SGHRS, CDR2 YFSETQ. CDR3 length equals 16 residues. For the CDR3, the DNA is TGCGCCAGCAGCCCCACGGACAGCCCGAACACCGGGGAGCTGTTTTTT. Its protein product is CASSPTDSPNTGELFF.

The J gene is TRBJ1-2, the V gene TRBV9; the D is unclear. V lost 1 base and J lost 2, with 12 bases in between. Germline-derived CDR1 and CDR2 are SGDLS and YYNGEE. This CDR3 spans 15 amino acids. In DNA, the CDR3 is TGTGCCAGCAGCGTATTTGGCAAGTCGAACTATGGCTACACCTTC. Amino acids: CASSVFGKSNYGYTF.

The chain is built from TRBV3-1 (or the pseudogene TRBV3-2) and TRBJ1-2; D remains unclear. The CDR3 loop spans 13 amino acids. V was pared by 4 bases and J by 4 bases, with 10 bases between. CDR1 and CDR2 from the germline V gene are LGHDT and YNNKEL (reference sequence). The CDR3 DNA reads as TGTGCCAGCAGCCGGGAGGCCAGCTATGGCTACACCTTC. Its translation: CASSREASYGYTF.

The rearrangement uses TRBV27 and TRBJ1-1; the D gene is possibly TRBD1 (5 bases). The CDR3 covers 12 residues. Germline-derived CDR1 and CDR2 are MNHEY and SMNVEV (reference sequence). V was shortened by 6 bases and J by 8 bases, with 13 bases between the two germline ends. The CDR3 DNA follows: TGTGCCAGCAGCCCCGCGGGGGGGGAAGCTTTCTTT. Its translation is CASSPAGGEAFF.

The chain recombines TRBV7-2 with TRBJ2-5, with 14 bases aligning to TRBD2. This CDR3 has 16 amino acids. The V gene end was trimmed by 5 bases and the J gene end by 2 bases; junction bases not matched to a gene: 4. Germline V gene data show CDR1 as SGHTA and CDR2 as FQGNSA. The CDR3, as DNA: TGTGCCAGCAGCCCCAGACTAGCGGGGGGGCAAGAGACCCAGTACTTC. Amino acids: CASSPRLAGGQETQYF. Full variable domain (outside the CDR3, taken from reference TRBV7-2 and TRBJ2-5): GAGVSQSPSNKVTEKGKDVELRCDPISGHTALYWYRQSLGQGLEFLIYFQGNSAPDKSGLPSDRFSAERTGGSVSTLTIQRTQQEDSAVYLCASSPRLAGGQETQYFGPGTRLLVL.

The V and J genes are TRBV4-2 and TRBJ2-5, with 8 bases identical to TRBD1. CDR3 size: 16 residues. Unmatched junction bases numbered 11, after V lost 4 bases and J lost 4 bases. The germline gives CDR1 LGHNA, CDR2 YNFKEQ. CDR3 sequence reads: CASSRSGGAVPETQYF. The CDR3 coding sequence is TGTGCCAGCAGCCGATCAGGGGGCGCGGTCCCAGAGACCCAGTACTTC.

V and J are TRBV4-1 and TRBJ2-1; TRBD2 matches 8 bases. Per the germline V gene, CDR1 is MGHRA and CDR2 is YSYEKL. J gave up 3 bases and V 0 bases, and 10 bases lay outside the gene matches. The CDR3 has 18 residues. The CDR3 region is CASSQEAPTSVDYNEQFF. In nucleotides, the CDR3 is TGCGCCAGCAGCCAAGAGGCTCCGACTAGCGTTGACTACAATGAGCAGTTCTTC.

The chain employs TRBV5-4 and TRBJ2-2; tentatively, D is TRBD2 (6 bases). Germline CDR1 reads SGHNT; CDR2 reads YYREEE (reference sequence). The CDR3 runs to 16 residues. V shed 2 bases and J shed 2 bases, with 13 bases lying between them. CDR3 sequence: CASSLVGTSNTGELFF. The CDR3 coding sequence is TGTGCCAGCAGCTTAGTAGGAACTAGCAACACCGGGGAGCTGTTTTTT.